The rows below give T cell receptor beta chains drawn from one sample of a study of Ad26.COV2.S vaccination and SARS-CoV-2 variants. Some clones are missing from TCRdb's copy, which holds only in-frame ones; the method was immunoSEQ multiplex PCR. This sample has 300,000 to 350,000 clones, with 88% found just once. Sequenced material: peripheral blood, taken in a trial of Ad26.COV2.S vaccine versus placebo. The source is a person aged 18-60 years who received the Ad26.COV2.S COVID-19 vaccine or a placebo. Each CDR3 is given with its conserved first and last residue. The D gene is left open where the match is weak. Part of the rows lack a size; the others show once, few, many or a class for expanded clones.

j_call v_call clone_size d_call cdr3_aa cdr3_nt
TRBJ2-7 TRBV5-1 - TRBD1 CASSSTGSWDEQYF TGCGCCAGCAGCTCGACAGGGTCCTGGGACGAGCAGTACTTC
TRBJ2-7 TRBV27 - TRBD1 CASSSGDSTYEQYF TGTGCCAGCAGTTCCGGGGACAGTACTTACGAGCAGTACTTC
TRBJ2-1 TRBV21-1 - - CSPPFLHSAPLLIPRGPNEQFF TGTTCTCCACCCTTTCTACACAGTGCTCCCCTATTGATACCCCGGGGTCCCAATGAGCAGTTCTTC
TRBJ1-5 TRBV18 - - CASSPRELSNQPQHF TGTGCCAGCTCACCACGGGAGCTTAGCAATCAGCCCCAGCATTTT
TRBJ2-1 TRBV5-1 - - CASSSGANEQFF TGCGCCAGCAGCTCAGGGGCAAATGAGCAGTTCTTC
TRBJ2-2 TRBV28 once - CASSGTGRRGNGELFF TGTGCCAGCAGTGGGACGGGACGCCGAGGGAACGGGGAGCTGTTTTTT
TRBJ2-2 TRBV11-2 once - CASSLIQGWTGELFF TGTGCCAGCAGCTTAATCCAGGGTTGGACCGGGGAGCTGTTTTTT
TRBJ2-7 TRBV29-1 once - CSVEDKDSSYEQYF TGCAGCGTTGAAGATAAGGATAGCTCCTACGAGCAGTACTTC
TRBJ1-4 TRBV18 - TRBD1 CASSLVDRGGKLFF TGTGCCAGCTCACTAGTGGACAGGGGCGGAAAACTGTTTTTT
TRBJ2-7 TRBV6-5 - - CASSYSGPGSYEQYF TGTGCCAGCAGTTACTCGGGCCCAGGTTCCTACGAGCAGTACTTC
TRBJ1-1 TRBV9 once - CASSVEMGGAEAFF TGTGCCAGCAGCGTAGAGATGGGAGGGGCTGAAGCTTTCTTT
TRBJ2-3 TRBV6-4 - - CASSDLAGGDTQYF TGTGCCAGCAGTGACTTGGCAGGGGGGGATACGCAGTATTTT
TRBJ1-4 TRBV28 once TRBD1 CASKQGQDEKLFF TGTGCCAGCAAACAGGGGCAGGATGAAAAACTGTTTTTT
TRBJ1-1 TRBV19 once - CATVKPGHLNTEAFF TGTGCCACCGTTAAACCGGGACACTTGAACACTGAAGCTTTCTTT
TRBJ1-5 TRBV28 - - CASSWMRSNQPQHF TGTGCCAGCAGTTGGATGAGAAGCAATCAGCCCCAGCATTTT
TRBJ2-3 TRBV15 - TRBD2 CATSRTALAGGTKTDTQYF TGTGCCACCAGCCGGACAGCTCTAGCGGGGGGAACAAAAACAGATACGCAGTATTTT
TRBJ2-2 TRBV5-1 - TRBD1 CASSWTGGDTGELFF TGCGCCAGCAGCTGGACAGGGGGGGACACCGGGGAGCTGTTTTTT
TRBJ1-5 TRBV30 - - CAWSQGRDQPQHF TGTGCCTGGAGTCAGGGCAGAGATCAGCCCCAGCATTTT
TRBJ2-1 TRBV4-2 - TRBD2 CASSQEGAGGYNEQFF TGTGCCAGCAGCCAAGAGGGAGCGGGAGGGTACAATGAGCAGTTCTTC
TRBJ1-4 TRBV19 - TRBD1 CASRSGGQNNEKLFF TGTGCCAGTCGGTCTGGGGGACAGAATAATGAAAAACTGTTTTTT
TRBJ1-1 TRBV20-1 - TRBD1 CSASRGRNTEAFF TGCAGTGCTAGTAGGGGGCGAAACACTGAAGCTTTCTTT
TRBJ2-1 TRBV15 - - CATSMTGVDNEQFF TGTGCCACCAGCATGACGGGTGTCGACAATGAGCAGTTCTTC
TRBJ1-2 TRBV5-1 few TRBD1 CASSSGQGYGYTF TGCGCCAGCAGCTCGGGACAGGGATATGGCTACACCTTC
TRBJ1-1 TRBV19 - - CASSIIDRGTEAFF TGTGCCAGTAGTATCATCGATCGGGGTACTGAAGCTTTCTTT